The clone carrying this TCR beta chain was seen only once. The authors split each subset's genomic DNA evenly across several immunoSEQ plates. Clones were sequenced by immunoSEQ multiplex PCR, and TCRdb holds only the in-frame ones, with some missing. Among millions of clones listed, just under 95% were seen once. Positive CCR7 selection of CD45RO-negative cells yielded the naive CD8 cells, and terminally differentiated effector memory CD45RA+ cells were excluded. The CDR3 runs 14 residues. Between the trimmed V and J ends, which lost 3 bases and 4 bases, there was a span of 12 bases. Germline V gene lookup returns CDR1 MNHEY and CDR2 SVGAGI. The sample comes from a study of shared clonotypes between healthy human individuals.

Sequencing was done on a sample of naive CD8+ T cells sorted from blood. V usage is TRBV6-5 and J usage is TRBJ2-5; possibly TRBD1 or TRBD2 for D (5 bases each). The sequence derives from a man aged 18 to 29 in good health. CDR3: CASSYVTGLETQYF. Here the CDR3 DNA reads TGTGCCAGCAGTTATGTTACGGGGCTAGAGACCCAGTACTTC.